This is a list of T cell receptor beta chains from one sample in a study of post-analysis software for immune sequencing data. One entry per CDR3 protein results from TCRdb running MiXCR on the PCR reads. Of hundreds of thousands of distinct CDR3 sequences detected, 30% appear once; the ten largest clones hold 0.56%. Sequencing was done on a sample of blood. Receptor source: a girl aged 5-17 years with multiple sclerosis. Each CDR3 is given with its conserved first and last residue. Fields, in order: D gene, J gene, V gene, clone size, CDR3 length, CDR3 DNA, CDR3 protein. A D gene is named only where the DNA matches it firmly. Some rows have no size entry. The others give once, few or many, or a class for an expanded clone.

>.|TRBJ1-4|TRBV25-1|.|14
TGTGCCAGCAGTGAATCAAGACTAAATGAAAAACTGTTTTTT
CASSESRLNEKLFF
>.|TRBJ2-5|TRBV7-9|few|14
TGTGCCAGCAGCTTAGGATCCCTTCAAGAGACCCAGTACTTC
CASSLGSLQETQYF
>TRBD1|TRBJ1-1|TRBV24-1|.|17
TGTGCCACCAGTGATTCGTTGACAGGGCGGCTGAACACTGAAGCTTTCTTT
CATSDSLTGRLNTEAFF
>.|TRBJ2-5|TRBV24-1|.|13
TGTGCCACCAGTCTCAGCCGATGGGAGACCCAGTACTTC
CATSLSRWETQYF
>.|TRBJ2-3|TRBV3-1|few|15
TGTGCCAGCAGCACAACCGGGACCACGCAAGGTACGCAGTATTTT
CASSTTGTTQGTQYF
>.|TRBJ1-2|TRBV20-1|.|12
TGCAGTGCTAGAGATTATGGGGTTGGCTACACCTTC
CSARDYGVGYTF
>.|TRBJ2-5|TRBV20-1|.|14
TGCAGTGCTAGAGATCTGCGGGACCAAGAGACCCAGTACTTC
CSARDLRDQETQYF
>TRBD2|TRBJ2-3|TRBV6-5|few|16
TGTGCCAGCAGTTACTCGACCGGGGGGGCCGTGGATACGCAGTATTTT
CASSYSTGGAVDTQYF
>TRBD2|TRBJ2-5|TRBV20-1|.|17
TGCAGTGCTAGAGATCCTAGTATCCTAGCGGGACAAGAGACCCAGTACTTC
CSARDPSILAGQETQYF
>TRBD1|TRBJ2-5|TRBV12-3/TRBV12-4|.|16
TGTGCCAGCAGCCTACAGGGGGCGGTACTCCAAGAGACCCAGTACTTC
CASSLQGAVLQETQYF
>.|TRBJ2-5|TRBV7-9|once|14
TGTGCCAGCAGCCCCCCTCCGGGGAAAGAGACCCAGTACTTC
CASSPPPGKETQYF
>.|TRBJ2-3|TRBV6-6|few|13
TGTGCCAGCAGTGGCCGCTCCTTGAATACGCAGTATTTT
CASSGRSLNTQYF
>.|TRBJ2-7|TRBV27|few|14
TGTGCCAGCAGTGTCAGACATCCCTCCTACGAGCAGTACTTC
CASSVRHPSYEQYF
>.|TRBJ2-2|TRBV20-1|few|11
TGCAGTGCTACTGGTTCGGGGGAGCTGTTTTTT
CSATGSGELFF
>.|TRBJ1-2|TRBV12-3/TRBV12-4|few|12
TGTGCCAGCAGAGACAGAGGAGATGGCTACACCTTC
CASRDRGDGYTF
>.|TRBJ2-3|TRBV6-6|.|10
TGTGCCAGCGGCACAGATACGCAGTATTTT
CASGTDTQYF
>TRBD2|TRBJ2-7|TRBV18|.|14
TGTGCCAGCCCTAAACTGCGGGAGAGTTACGAGCAGTACTTC
CASPKLRESYEQYF
>TRBD2|TRBJ2-3|TRBV12-3/TRBV12-4|.|16
TGTGCCAGCAGTTTACTAGGACTAGCCAGCGCAGATGCGCAGTATTTT
CASSLLGLASADAQYF
>.|TRBJ1-1|TRBV7-9|.|16
TGTGCCAGCAGCTTAGATGCGGGTTTCATGAACACTGAAGCTTTCTTT
CASSLDAGFMNTEAFF
>TRBD2|TRBJ2-3|TRBV20-1|.|15
TGCAGTGCCCACAACGTAGCGGGGATCACAGATACGCAGTATTTT
CSAHNVAGITDTQYF
>.|TRBJ2-1|TRBV20-1|.|16
TGCAGTGCTAGAGGGCGGCTATGGACGTACGAGGAGACCCAGTTCTTC
CSARGRLWTYEETQFF
>.|TRBJ1-5|TRBV4-1|.|14
TGCGCCAGCAGCCCCCAAAAGGTCGGTCAGCCCCAGCATTTT
CASSPQKVGQPQHF
>.|TRBJ2-5|TRBV7-2|few|12
TGTGCCAGCAGCGCTCTAGCGGAGACCCAGTACTTC
CASSALAETQYF
>.|TRBJ2-2|TRBV4-2|.|15
TGTGCCAGCAGCCAAGATCGAAGAGACACCGGGGAGCTGTTTTTT
CASSQDRRDTGELFF
>TRBD1|TRBJ1-6|TRBV10-3|few|15
TGTGCCATCAGTGCATCCGGGACAGACAATTCACCCCTCCACTTT
CAISASGTDNSPLHF
>.|TRBJ2-5|TRBV12-3/TRBV12-4|few|16
TGTGCCAGCAGTCGATACAACCGGGACAAAGAAGAGACCCAGTACTTC
CASSRYNRDKEETQYF
>.|TRBJ2-7|TRBV6-5|.|14
TGTGCCAGCAGTTACTCGTTCAGGACCTACGAGCAGTACTTC
CASSYSFRTYEQYF
>TRBD2|TRBJ2-1|TRBV7-9|.|16
TGTGCCAGCAGCCCCTTTAGCGGGAGGGCCGTGAATGAGCAGTTCTTC
CASSPFSGRAVNEQFF
>.|TRBJ2-7|TRBV20-1|.|14
TGCAGTGCTAGAGATCCGAGGACACGGGACGAGCAGTACTTC
CSARDPRTRDEQYF
>.|TRBJ2-5|TRBV2|.|15
TGTGCCAGCAGTAAAGACGGGGGTCCGAGGGAGACCCAGTACTTC
CASSKDGGPRETQYF
>TRBD1|TRBJ1-1|TRBV18|.|16
TGTGCCAGCTCACACAACTTACAGGGGACGAACACTGAAGCTTTCTTT
CASSHNLQGTNTEAFF
>.|TRBJ2-1|TRBV28|few|15
TGTGCCACTTCCCACGGGCAGGGGTCCTACAATGAGCAGTTCTTC
CATSHGQGSYNEQFF
>TRBD1|TRBJ2-1|TRBV5-4|.|16
TGTGCCAGCAGCTCTAATACAGCAGGGGGCGAAGAGACCCAGTTCTTC
CASSSNTAGGEETQFF
>TRBD1|TRBJ2-1|TRBV10-3|few|15
TGTGCCATCAAAGACAGGGGTCCCGATCGGAATGAGCAGTTCTTC
CAIKDRGPDRNEQFF
>.|TRBJ1-1|TRBV29-1|.|14
TGCAGCGTTGAGCTGCTGGGCCGGCGGACTGAAGCTTTCTTT
CSVELLGRRTEAFF
>TRBD1|TRBJ2-4|TRBV4-1|few|14
TGCGCCAGCAGCCAAGGGGCGCAGGGGGACATTCAGTACTTC
CASSQGAQGDIQYF
>TRBD1|TRBJ1-1|TRBV6-5|few|15
TGTGCCAGCAGTTACACCCCGACAGGGCCCACTGAAGCTTTCTTT
CASSYTPTGPTEAFF
>.|TRBJ2-1|TRBV20-1|.|14
TGCAGTGCTACCGAGCTCGGGAGCGGGAATGAGCAGTTCTTC
CSATELGSGNEQFF
>.|TRBJ2-3|TRBV7-2|many|12
TGTGCCAGCAGCCTCCGGAGGGTTACGCAGTATTTT
CASSLRRVTQYF
>.|TRBJ2-7|TRBV10-3|.|14
TGTGCCGCCTCCCCGGTCCAGGCCTACAATGAGCAGTACTTC
CAASPVQAYNEQYF
>.|TRBJ2-1|TRBV20-1|few|13
TGCAGTACTGCACCCCCGGTGGGGCATGAGCAGTTCTTC
CSTAPPVGHEQFF
>.|TRBJ1-2|TRBV12-3/TRBV12-4|.|13
TGTGCCAGCAGTCTCCAGGGGACCTATGGCCACACCTTC
CASSLQGTYGHTF
>.|TRBJ2-3|TRBV20-1|.|15
TGCAGTGCTAGTCGGGGGTCGGAGAGCACAGATACGCAGTATTTT
CSASRGSESTDTQYF